One TCR beta chain is described in this entry. The CDR3 contains 15 residues. CDR1 is SGHRS and CDR2 is YFSETQ in the germline V gene. V shed 0 bases and J shed 1 base, with 9 bases lying between them. The source of the sample is a study of PD-L1 blockade in urothelial cancer. Each PCR had synthetic TCR analog templates added to it as a spike-in. Profiled with immunoSEQ multiplex PCR; TCRdb holds only in-frame clones, not every one. The top ten hold approximately 32% of the sample, which has over 20,000 clones, around nine tenths seen once. The source material was PBMCs, sampled around atezolizumab (anti-PD-L1) treatment. The rearrangement links TRBV5-1 to TRBJ2-3; weak D call: TRBD2 (6 bases). The receptor comes from a man aged 55 to 69 with urothelial cancer. DNA of the CDR3: TGCGCCAGCAGCTTGGGGGGCGGGGGCACAGATACGCAGTATTTT. It encodes CASSLGGGGTDTQYF.